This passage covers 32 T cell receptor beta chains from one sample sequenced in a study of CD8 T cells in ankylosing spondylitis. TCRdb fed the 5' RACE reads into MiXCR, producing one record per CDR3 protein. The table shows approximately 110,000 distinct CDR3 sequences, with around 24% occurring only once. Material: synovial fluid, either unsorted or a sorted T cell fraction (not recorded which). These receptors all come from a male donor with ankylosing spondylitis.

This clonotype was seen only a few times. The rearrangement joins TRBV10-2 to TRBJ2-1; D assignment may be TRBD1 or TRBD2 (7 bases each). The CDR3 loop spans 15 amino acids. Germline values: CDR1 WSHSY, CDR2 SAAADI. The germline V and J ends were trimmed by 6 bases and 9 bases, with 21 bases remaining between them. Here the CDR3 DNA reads TGCGCCAGCAGGGGGCCAGGGGAGGGGGCGTTTGAGCAGTTCTTC. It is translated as CASRGPGEGAFEQFF.

Here the CDR3 reads CASRPDRGLYTQYF. Written as DNA, the CDR3 is TGTGCCAGCCGACCGGACAGGGGGCTTTATACGCAGTATTTT. The chain carries TRBV27 and TRBJ2-3, with 11 positions matching TRBD1. Germline-derived CDR1 and CDR2 are MNHEY and SMNVEV (reference sequence). The V segment lost 8 bases and the J segment 7 bases; nucleotides outside the gene matches: 8. The CDR3 sequence is 14 residues long.

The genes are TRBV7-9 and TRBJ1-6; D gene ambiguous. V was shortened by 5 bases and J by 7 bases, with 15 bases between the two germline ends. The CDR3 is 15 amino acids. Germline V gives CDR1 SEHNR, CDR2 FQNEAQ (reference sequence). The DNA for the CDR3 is TGTGCCAGCAGCCAATCGGGTGTGCGCAATTCACCCCTCCACTTT. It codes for CASSQSGVRNSPLHF.

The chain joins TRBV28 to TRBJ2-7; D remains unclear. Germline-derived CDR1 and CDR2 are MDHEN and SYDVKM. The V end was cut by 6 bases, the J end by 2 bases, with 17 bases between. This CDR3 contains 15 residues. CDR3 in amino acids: CASRLWAGYAYEQYF. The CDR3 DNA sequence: TGTGCCAGCAGGCTGTGGGCAGGTTATGCCTACGAGCAGTACTTC.

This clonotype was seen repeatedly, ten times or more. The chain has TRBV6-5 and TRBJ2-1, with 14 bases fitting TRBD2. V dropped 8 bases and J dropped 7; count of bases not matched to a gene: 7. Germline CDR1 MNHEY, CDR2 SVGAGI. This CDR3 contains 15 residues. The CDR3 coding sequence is TGTGCCAGCCACCTCGGGACTAGCGGGAGAAATGAGCAGTTCTTC. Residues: CASHLGTSGRNEQFF.

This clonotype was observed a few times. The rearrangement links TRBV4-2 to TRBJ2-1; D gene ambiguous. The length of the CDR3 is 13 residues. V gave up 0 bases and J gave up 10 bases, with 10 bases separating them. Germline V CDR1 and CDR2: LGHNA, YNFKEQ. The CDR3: CASSQEVAREQFF. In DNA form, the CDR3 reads TGTGCCAGCAGCCAAGAAGTGGCTAGAGAGCAGTTCTTC.

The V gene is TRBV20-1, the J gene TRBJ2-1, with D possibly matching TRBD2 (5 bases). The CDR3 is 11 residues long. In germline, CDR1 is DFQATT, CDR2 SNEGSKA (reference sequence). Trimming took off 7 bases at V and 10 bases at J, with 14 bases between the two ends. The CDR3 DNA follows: TGCAGTGTCTTGGGAGTACTGGAGCAGTTCTTC. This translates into CSVLGVLEQFF.

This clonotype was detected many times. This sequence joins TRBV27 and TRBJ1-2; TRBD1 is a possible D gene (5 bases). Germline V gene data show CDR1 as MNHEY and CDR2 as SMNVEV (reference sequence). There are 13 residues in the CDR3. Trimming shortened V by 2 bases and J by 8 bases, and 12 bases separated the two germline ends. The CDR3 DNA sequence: TGTGCCAGCAGTTTACAGGGAATAGGGGGCTACACCTTC. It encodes CASSLQGIGGYTF.

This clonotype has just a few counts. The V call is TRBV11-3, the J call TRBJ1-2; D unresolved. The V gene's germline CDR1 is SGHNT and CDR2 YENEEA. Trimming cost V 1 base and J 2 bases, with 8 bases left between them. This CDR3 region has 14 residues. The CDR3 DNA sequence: TGTGCCAGCAGCTTAGGACGTGTGAACTATGGCTACACCTTC. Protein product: CASSLGRVNYGYTF.

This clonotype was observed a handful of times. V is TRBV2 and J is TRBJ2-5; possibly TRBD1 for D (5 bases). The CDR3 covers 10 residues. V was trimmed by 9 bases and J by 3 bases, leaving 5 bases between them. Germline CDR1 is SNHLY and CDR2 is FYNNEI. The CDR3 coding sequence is TGTGCCAGACAGGAAGAGACCCAGTACTTC. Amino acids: CARQEETQYF.

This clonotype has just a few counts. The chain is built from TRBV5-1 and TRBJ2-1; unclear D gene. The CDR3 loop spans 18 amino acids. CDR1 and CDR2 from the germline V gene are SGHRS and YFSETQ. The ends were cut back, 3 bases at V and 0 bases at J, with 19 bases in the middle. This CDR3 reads CASSSRLSLTSSYNEQFF. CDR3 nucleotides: TGCGCCAGCAGCTCAAGACTTAGTCTAACGAGCTCCTACAATGAGCAGTTCTTC.

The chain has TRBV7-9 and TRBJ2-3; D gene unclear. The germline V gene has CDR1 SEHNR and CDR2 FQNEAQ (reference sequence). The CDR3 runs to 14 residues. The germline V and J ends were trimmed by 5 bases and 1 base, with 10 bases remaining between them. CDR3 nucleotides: TGTGCCAGCAGCGTCAGTTTGGGCACAGATACGCAGTATTTT. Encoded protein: CASSVSLGTDTQYF. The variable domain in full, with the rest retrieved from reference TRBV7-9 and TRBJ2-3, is DTGVSQNPRHKITKRGQNVTFRCDPISEHNRLYWYRQTLGQGPEFLTYFQNEAQLEKSRLLSDRFSAERPKGSFSTLEIQRTEQGDSAMYLCASSVSLGTDTQYFGPGTRLTVL.

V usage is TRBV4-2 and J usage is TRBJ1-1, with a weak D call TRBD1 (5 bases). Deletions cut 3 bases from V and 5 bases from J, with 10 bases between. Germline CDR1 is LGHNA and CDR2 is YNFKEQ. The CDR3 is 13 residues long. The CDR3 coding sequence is TGTGCCAGCAGCCACGGGGGAGGGACTGAAGCTTTCTTT. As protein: CASSHGGGTEAFF.

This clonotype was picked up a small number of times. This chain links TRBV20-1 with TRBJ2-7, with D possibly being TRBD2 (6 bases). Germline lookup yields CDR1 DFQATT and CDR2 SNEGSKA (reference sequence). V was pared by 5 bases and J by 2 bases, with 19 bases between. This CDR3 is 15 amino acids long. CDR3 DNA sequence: TGCAGTGCTCCTAATACCGGGACTCACACCTACGAGCAGTACTTC. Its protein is CSAPNTGTHTYEQYF.

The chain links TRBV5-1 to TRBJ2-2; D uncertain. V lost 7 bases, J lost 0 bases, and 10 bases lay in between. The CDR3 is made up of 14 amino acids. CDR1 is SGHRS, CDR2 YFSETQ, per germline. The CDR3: CASRINSNTGELFF. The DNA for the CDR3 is TGCGCCAGCCGCATAAACTCGAACACCGGGGAGCTGTTTTTT.

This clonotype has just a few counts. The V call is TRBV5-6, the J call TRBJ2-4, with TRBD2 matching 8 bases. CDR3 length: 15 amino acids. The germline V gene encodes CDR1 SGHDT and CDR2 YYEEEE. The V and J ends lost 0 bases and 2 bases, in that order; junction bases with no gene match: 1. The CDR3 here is CASSLGLASKNIQYF. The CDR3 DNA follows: TGTGCCAGCAGCTTGGGACTAGCGTCCAAAAACATTCAGTACTTC.

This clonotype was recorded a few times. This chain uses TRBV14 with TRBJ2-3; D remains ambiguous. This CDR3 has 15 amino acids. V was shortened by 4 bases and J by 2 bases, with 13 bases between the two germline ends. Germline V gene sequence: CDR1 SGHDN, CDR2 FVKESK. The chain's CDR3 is CASSLETGFTDTQYF. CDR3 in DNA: TGTGCCAGCAGCCTCGAGACTGGATTCACAGATACGCAGTATTTT.

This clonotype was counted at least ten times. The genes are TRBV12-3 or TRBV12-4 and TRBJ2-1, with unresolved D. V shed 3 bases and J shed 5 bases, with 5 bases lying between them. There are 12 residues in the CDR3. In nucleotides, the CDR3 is TGTGCCAGCAGTTTTGCAAACAATGAGCAGTTCTTC. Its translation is CASSFANNEQFF.

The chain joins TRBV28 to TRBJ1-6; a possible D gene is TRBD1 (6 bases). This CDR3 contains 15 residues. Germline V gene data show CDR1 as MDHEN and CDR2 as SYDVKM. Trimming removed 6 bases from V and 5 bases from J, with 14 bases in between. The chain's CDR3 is CASRQRDINNSPLHF. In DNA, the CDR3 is TGTGCCAGCAGACAACGGGACATAAATAATTCACCCCTCCACTTT.

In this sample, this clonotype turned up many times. The CDR3 protein is CSARDPRSSYNEQFF. DNA for the CDR3: TGCAGTGCTAGAGACCCCAGGAGCTCCTACAATGAGCAGTTCTTC. The V gene is TRBV20-1, the J gene TRBJ2-1; D is uncertain. Per germline, CDR1 DFQATT and CDR2 SNEGSKA (reference sequence). There are 15 residues in the CDR3. V shed 0 bases and J shed 0 bases, with 9 bases lying between them.

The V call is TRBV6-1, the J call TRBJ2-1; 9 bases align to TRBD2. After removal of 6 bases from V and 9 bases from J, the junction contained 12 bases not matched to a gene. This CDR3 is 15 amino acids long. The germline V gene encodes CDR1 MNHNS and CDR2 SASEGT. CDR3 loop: CASRILSSGNFEQFF. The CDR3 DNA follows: TGTGCCAGCAGAATTTTGTCTAGCGGGAATTTTGAGCAGTTCTTC.

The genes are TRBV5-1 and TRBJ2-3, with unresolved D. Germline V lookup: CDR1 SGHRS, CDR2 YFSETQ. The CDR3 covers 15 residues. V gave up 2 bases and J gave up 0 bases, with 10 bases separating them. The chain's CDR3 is CASSFGYQSTDTQYF. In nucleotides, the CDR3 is TGCGCCAGCAGCTTCGGCTATCAAAGCACAGATACGCAGTATTTT.

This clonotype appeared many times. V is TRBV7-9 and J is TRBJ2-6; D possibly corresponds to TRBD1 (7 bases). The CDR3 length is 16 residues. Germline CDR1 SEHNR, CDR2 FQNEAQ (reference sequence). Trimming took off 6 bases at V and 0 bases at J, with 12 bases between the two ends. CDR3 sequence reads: CASREGAFSGANVLTF. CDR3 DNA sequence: TGTGCCAGCAGGGAGGGGGCCTTCTCTGGGGCCAACGTCCTGACTTTC.

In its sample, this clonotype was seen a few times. The chain's CDR3 is CASSFQGLAGSSGANVLTF. For the CDR3, the DNA is TGTGCCAGCAGTTTCCAGGGACTAGCGGGCTCCTCTGGGGCCAACGTCCTGACTTTC. The V call is TRBV28, the J call TRBJ2-6; TRBD2 agrees at 12 bases. This CDR3 is 19 amino acids long. Germline V gives CDR1 MDHEN, CDR2 SYDVKM. V was clipped by 3 bases and J by 0 bases; unmatched bases: 6.

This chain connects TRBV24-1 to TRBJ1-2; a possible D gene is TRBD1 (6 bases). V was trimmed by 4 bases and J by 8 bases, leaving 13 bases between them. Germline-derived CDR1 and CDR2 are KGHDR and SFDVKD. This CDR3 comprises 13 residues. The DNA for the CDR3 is TGTGCCACCAGTGAGCCTACAGGGCACGGCTACACCTTC. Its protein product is CATSEPTGHGYTF.

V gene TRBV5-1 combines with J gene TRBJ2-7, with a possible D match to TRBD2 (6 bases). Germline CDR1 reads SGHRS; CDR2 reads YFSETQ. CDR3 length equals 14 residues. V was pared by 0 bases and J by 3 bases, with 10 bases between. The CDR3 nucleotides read TGCGCCAGCAGCTTGGGCGGGGCGCGCTACGAGCAGTACTTC. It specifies CASSLGGARYEQYF.

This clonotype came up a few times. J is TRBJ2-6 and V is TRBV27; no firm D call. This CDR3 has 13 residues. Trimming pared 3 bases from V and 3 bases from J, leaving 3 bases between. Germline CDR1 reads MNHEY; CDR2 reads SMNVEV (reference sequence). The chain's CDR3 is CASSLLGANVLTF. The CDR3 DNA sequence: TGTGCCAGCAGTTTGCTTGGGGCCAACGTCCTGACTTTC.

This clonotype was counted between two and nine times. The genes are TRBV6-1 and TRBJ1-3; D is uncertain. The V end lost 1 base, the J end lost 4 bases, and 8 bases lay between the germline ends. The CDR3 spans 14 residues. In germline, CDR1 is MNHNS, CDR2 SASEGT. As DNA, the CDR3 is TGTGCCAGCAGTGAAGGAATTAGGGGAAACACCATATATTTT. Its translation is CASSEGIRGNTIYF.

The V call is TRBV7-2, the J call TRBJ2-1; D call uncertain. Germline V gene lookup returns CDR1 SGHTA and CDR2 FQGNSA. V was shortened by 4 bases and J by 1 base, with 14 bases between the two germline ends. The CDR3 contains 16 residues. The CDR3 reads CASSSVRSTSYNEQFF. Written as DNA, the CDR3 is TGTGCCAGCAGCTCAGTCAGGTCGACGTCCTACAATGAGCAGTTCTTC.

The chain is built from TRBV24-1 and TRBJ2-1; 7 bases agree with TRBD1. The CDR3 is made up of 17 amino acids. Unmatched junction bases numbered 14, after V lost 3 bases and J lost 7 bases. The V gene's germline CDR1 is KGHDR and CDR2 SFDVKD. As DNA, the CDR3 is TGTGCCACCAGTGATCACCTCTACGGACAGGTGGTAAATGAGCAGTTCTTC. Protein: CATSDHLYGQVVNEQFF.

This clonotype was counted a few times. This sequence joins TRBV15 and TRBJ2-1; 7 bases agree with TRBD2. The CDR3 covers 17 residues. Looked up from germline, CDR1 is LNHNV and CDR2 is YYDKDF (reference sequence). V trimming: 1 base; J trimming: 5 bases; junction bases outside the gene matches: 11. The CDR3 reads CATSRGIRRERDNEQFF. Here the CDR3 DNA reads TGTGCCACCAGCAGAGGGATTAGGCGGGAGCGTGACAATGAGCAGTTCTTC. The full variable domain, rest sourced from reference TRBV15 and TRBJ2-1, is DAMVIQNPRYQVTQFGKPVTLSCSQTLNHNVMYWYQQKSSQAPKLLFHYYDKDFNNEADTPDNFQSRRPNTSFCFLDIRSPGLGDTAMYLCATSRGIRRERDNEQFFGPGTRLTVL.

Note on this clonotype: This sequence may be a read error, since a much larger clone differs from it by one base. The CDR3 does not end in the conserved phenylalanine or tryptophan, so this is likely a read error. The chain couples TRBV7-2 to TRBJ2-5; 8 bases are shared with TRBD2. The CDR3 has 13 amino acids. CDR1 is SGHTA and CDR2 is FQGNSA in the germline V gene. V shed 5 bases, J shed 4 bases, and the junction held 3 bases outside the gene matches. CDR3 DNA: TGTGCCAGCAGCCGCGGGACTAGAGAGACCCAGTACCTC. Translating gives CASSRGTRETQYL.